The clone carrying this TCR beta chain was detected only once. Its antigen is as yet unknown. These data are taken from a study of post-analysis software for immune sequencing data. Study at large: Included among the disease courses, which were recorded for the cohort, were relapsing-remitting, secondary progressive and progressive-relapsing multiple sclerosis.

Study-level findings and limits: Multiple sclerosis was associated with a significant reduction in normalized Chao1 diversity relative to controls. Strong co-clustering by F measure was seen for same-batch samples. Comparison of patients with controls showed five TRBV segments more frequent in patients, TRBV5-6, TRBV5-1 and TRBV20-1 among them.

This CDR3 has 15 residues. V shed 6 bases and J 5 bases; nucleotides not matched to a gene: 13. Unique molecular identifiers were carried by the TCR beta cDNA libraries. MiXCR, run by TCRdb on the PCR reads, gives a single entry per CDR3 protein. This table holds 800,000 to 950,000 distinct CDR3 sequences, roughly 50% found once. The sequencing sample was made of blood. The chain is built from TRBV12-3 or TRBV12-4 and TRBJ2-7; 7 bases line up with TRBD1. The sequence came from a girl between 5 and 17 years old with multiple sclerosis. The CDR3 here is CASSSGDRPSNEQYF. For the CDR3, the DNA is TGTGCCAGCAGCTCCGGGGACAGACCTTCCAACGAGCAGTACTTC.